This T cell receptor (beta chain) stems from a study of T cell repertoires in cytomegalovirus infection. General study results and limits: HLA-C-restricted CMV-specific TCR beta clonotypes were dominant in the ex vivo response.

This clonotype was found many times. Its specificity is unknown. Each CDR3 protein gets one entry after TCRdb re-called the reads with MiXCR. The sample lists about 490,000 distinct CDR3 sequences, 11% occurring once. Germline CDR1 reads SGHVS; CDR2 reads FQNEAQ. Trimming removed 5 bases from V and 4 bases from J, with 18 bases in between. This CDR3 has 16 amino acids. The chain carries TRBV7-8 and TRBJ1-3; possible D gene TRBD1, 5 bases. The sample was PBMCs. The receptor comes from a human donor in good health (CMV status not recorded). Some clones in this sample may be carry-over from other donors' samples. The CDR3 sequence is CASSPTTGLLGNTIYF. In DNA, the CDR3 is TGTGCCAGCAGCCCAACCACGGGACTTTTAGGAAACACCATATATTTT.